The 20 T cell receptor beta chains below come from one sample, sequenced in a study of CD8+ T cells in alopecia areata. In each case, RNA was isolated and then reverse transcribed into cDNA as the sequencing template. The data were produced by immunoSEQ multiplex PCR, yet TCRdb's version contains in-frame clones alone and is incomplete. The table has 150,000 to 180,000 clones, around 50% seen once; the top ten hold approximately 19%. The sample consisted of CD8+ T cells sorted from blood, taken at week 0. These receptors were collected from a human donor with alopecia areata.

The CDR3 here is CASSQDVLAGSGANVLTF. CDR3 nucleotides: TGCGCCAGCAGCCAAGATGTGCTGGCCGGCTCTGGGGCCAACGTCCTGACTTTC. The chain combines TRBV4-3 with TRBJ2-6; D remains ambiguous. Trimming took 0 bases from V and 0 from J, leaving 12 bases between them. Germline CDR1 reads LGHNA; CDR2 reads YSLEER. The CDR3 is 18 amino acids.

As for this clone: Different DNA sequences within this sample yield the same CDR3. This chain links TRBV9 with TRBJ1-5; D might be TRBD1 (5 bases). The CDR3 is 14 residues long. With 2 bases removed from V and 4 bases from J, the gap between germline ends came to 10 bases. CDR1 SGDLS and CDR2 YYNGEE come from the germline V gene. In DNA, the CDR3 is TGTGCCAGCAGCGTCGGGGGGGGAAATCAGCCCCAGCATTTT. Residues: CASSVGGGNQPQHF.

The chain is built from TRBV15 and TRBJ1-6, with D possibly TRBD1 on 5 matching bases. The CDR3 contains 15 residues. V was shortened by 0 bases and J by 8 bases, with 11 bases between the two germline ends. CDR1 and CDR2 (germline): LNHNV, YYDKDF (reference sequence). The CDR3 DNA follows: TGTGCCACCAGCAGAGATGGGGCTTGGGATTCACCCCTCCACTTT. Amino acid sequence: CATSRDGAWDSPLHF. Together with reference TRBV15 and TRBJ1-6, the CDR3 gives the full variable domain: DAMVIQNPRYQVTQFGKPVTLSCSQTLNHNVMYWYQQKSSQAPKLLFHYYDKDFNNEADTPDNFQSRRPNTSFCFLDIRSPGLGDTAMYLCATSRDGAWDSPLHFGNGTRLTVT.

This clone was found a few times. The chain employs TRBV27 and TRBJ2-3; no clear D gene. CDR3 size: 14 residues. Between the trimmed V and J ends, which lost 5 bases and 0 bases, there was a span of 9 bases. Per the germline V gene, CDR1 is MNHEY and CDR2 is SMNVEV (reference sequence). CDR3 sequence: CASSLGPSTDTQYF. CDR3 coding DNA: TGTGCCAGCAGTCTCGGACCAAGCACAGATACGCAGTATTTT.

The J gene is TRBJ2-1, the V gene TRBV2, with 9 positions matching TRBD1. The CDR3 loop spans 14 amino acids. Germline values: CDR1 SNHLY, CDR2 FYNNEI. Trimming removed 6 bases from V and 4 bases from J; junction bases left unmatched: 4. CDR3 protein: CASSVDRGYNEQFF. Here the CDR3 DNA reads TGTGCCAGCAGCGTTGACAGGGGGTACAATGAGCAGTTCTTC.

This clone was detected only a few times. The chain uses TRBV30 and TRBJ1-1; D possibly corresponds to TRBD1 (5 bases). V lost 0 bases and J 7 bases, leaving 12 bases between the germline ends. From germline, CDR1 is GTSNPN and CDR2 SVGIG (reference sequence). CDR3 length equals 13 residues. The CDR3 nucleotides are TGTGCCTGGAGTGTATCTGGGGCAGTTGAAGCTTTCTTT. Translating it yields CAWSVSGAVEAFF.

The chain combines TRBV13 with TRBJ2-1; 14 bases are a match to TRBD2. The CDR3 totals 17 residues. Losses at the gene ends were 5 bases for V and 4 bases for J; bases not matched to a gene: 7. Germline CDR1 is PRHDT and CDR2 is FYEKMQ (reference sequence). The CDR3 loop reads CASSQRLAGGQYNEQFF. Written as DNA, the CDR3 is TGTGCCAGCAGCCAGCGACTAGCGGGGGGGCAATACAATGAGCAGTTCTTC.

This clone has only a few counts. This chain uses TRBV30 with TRBJ1-1, with 7 nucleotides matching TRBD1. Per germline, CDR1 GTSNPN and CDR2 SVGIG (reference sequence). The V gene end was trimmed by 6 bases and the J gene end by 1 base; junction bases not matched to a gene: 11. CDR3 size: 15 residues. The CDR3 DNA reads as TGTGCCTGTCGGAGGTACGGGACAGAGAACACTGAAGCTTTCTTT. Encoded protein: CACRRYGTENTEAFF.

The chain carries TRBV4-3 and TRBJ2-1; D gene uncertain. The CDR3 runs to 15 residues. Trimming removed 1 base from V and 0 bases from J, with 7 bases in between. The germline V gene has CDR1 LGHNA and CDR2 YSLEER. CDR3 protein: CASSQVPHSYNEQFF. The CDR3, as DNA: TGCGCCAGCAGCCAAGTCCCACACTCCTACAATGAGCAGTTCTTC.

V gene TRBV19 combines with J gene TRBJ1-1; 8 bases are shared with TRBD1. The length of the CDR3 is 14 residues. J gave up 1 base and V 6 bases, and 4 bases lay outside the gene matches. The germline V gene has CDR1 LNHDA and CDR2 SQIVND (reference sequence). CDR3 DNA sequence: TGTGCCAGTAGCTTCGGACAGGGGAACACTGAAGCTTTCTTT. Its protein product is CASSFGQGNTEAFF.

This clone was seen more than once but under ten times. The J gene is TRBJ2-2, the V gene TRBV28, with D unclear. Looked up from germline, CDR1 is MDHEN and CDR2 is SYDVKM. The CDR3 runs 14 residues. The V end lost 6 bases, the J end lost 6 bases, and 14 bases lay between the germline ends. The CDR3 sequence is CASSLYMDSGELFF. DNA of the CDR3: TGTGCCAGCAGCCTCTATATGGATTCCGGGGAGCTGTTTTTT. The full variable domain, completed using reference TRBV28 and TRBJ2-2, is DVKVTQSSRYLVKRTGEKVFLECVQDMDHENMFWYRQDPGLGLRLIYFSYDVKMKEKGDIPEGYSVSREKKERFSLILESASTNQTSMYLCASSLYMDSGELFFGEGSRLTVL.

The chain combines TRBV30 with TRBJ2-7; 9 positions match TRBD1. The V gene's germline CDR1 is GTSNPN and CDR2 SVGIG (reference sequence). The CDR3 loop spans 14 amino acids. With 0 bases clipped from V and 3 bases from J, the junction kept 3 bases outside the gene matches. Here the CDR3 reads CAWSVGTGFYEQYF. The DNA of the CDR3 is TGTGCCTGGAGTGTCGGGACAGGGTTCTACGAGCAGTACTTC.

The V call is TRBV4-3, the J call TRBJ2-1; D uncertain. V was cut by 1 base and J by 6 bases, with 10 bases left in between. This CDR3 is built from 14 residues. Germline V lookup: CDR1 LGHNA, CDR2 YSLEER. The CDR3 DNA reads TGCGCCAGCAGCCAAGTTATTCCCTCCAATGAGCAGTTCTTC. This gives the protein CASSQVIPSNEQFF.

This clone turned up a few times. The chain employs TRBV29-1 and TRBJ2-1, with a weak D call TRBD1 (7 bases). Trimming left V 3 bases short and J 3 bases short, with 21 bases between. Per germline, CDR1 SQVTM and CDR2 ANQGSEA. The CDR3 is 17 residues long. CDR3 in amino acids: CSVDRRGRRPNYNEQFF. The CDR3 DNA sequence: TGCAGCGTTGATAGGAGGGGGCGTCGCCCTAACTACAATGAGCAGTTCTTC.

This clone has only one observation. The chain couples TRBV27 to TRBJ2-6; TRBD1 matches at 10 bases. The germline V gene encodes CDR1 MNHEY and CDR2 SMNVEV (reference sequence). CDR3 length equals 18 residues. V was pared by 2 bases and J by 1 base, with 5 bases of the junction left unmatched. The DNA for the CDR3 is TGTGCCAGCAGTTTAGTTTGGACAGGGGGTTCTGGGGCCAACGTCCTGACTTTC. Its protein product is CASSLVWTGGSGANVLTF.

Remarks on this clone: Relative to the germline gene, one junction end is altered; a read error may explain this. The chain employs TRBV7-9 and TRBJ1-5; D is unresolved. Germline V gives CDR1 SEHNR, CDR2 FQNEAQ (reference sequence). CDR3 size: 12 residues. This CDR3 reads CASSSSGLPHNF. The CDR3 region has the DNA TGTGCCAGCAGCTCAAGCGGATTGCCCCACAATTTT.

The chain employs TRBV13 and TRBJ1-2; D is ambiguous. This CDR3 comprises 14 residues. Between the trimmed V and J ends, which lost 5 bases and 2 bases, there was a span of 12 bases. Per germline, CDR1 PRHDT and CDR2 FYEKMQ (reference sequence). The CDR3 DNA reads TGTGCCAGCAGCCCACGACTTGGAAACTATGGCTACACCTTC. Translation gives CASSPRLGNYGYTF.

This chain joins TRBV14 and TRBJ2-1; D gene uncertain. CDR3 length: 13 residues. Germline CDR1 is SGHDN and CDR2 is FVKESK. Trimming removed 1 base from V and 8 bases from J, with 9 bases in between. The DNA of the CDR3 is TGTGCCAGCAGCCAAGTTGGGGTCCATGAGCAGTTCTTC. Protein: CASSQVGVHEQFF.

The chain has TRBV27 and TRBJ1-4; 7 bases align to TRBD1. V dropped 7 bases and J dropped 3; count of bases not matched to a gene: 5. CDR3 size: 14 residues. Germline V CDR1 and CDR2: MNHEY, SMNVEV (reference sequence). The CDR3 region is CASTHRGANEKLFF. The CDR3 DNA reads TGTGCCAGCACCCACAGGGGAGCTAATGAAAAACTGTTTTTT.

This sequence joins TRBV5-1 and TRBJ1-2, with D possibly TRBD1 on 5 matching bases. This CDR3 comprises 14 residues. Germline V gene sequence: CDR1 SGHRS, CDR2 YFSETQ. With 5 bases removed from V and 3 bases from J, the gap between germline ends came to 14 bases. In DNA form, the CDR3 reads TGCGCCAGCAGGAACGCGGACAACGACTATGGCTACACCTTC. Protein: CASRNADNDYGYTF.